This T cell receptor beta chain derives from a study of OX40 agonist ivuxolimab in advanced cancers. The overall study: Ivuxolimab was administered intravenously to patients at 0.01 to 10 mg/kg every 2 weeks.

Points from the study as a whole: Partial responders treated at 0.1-3.0 mg/kg exhibited clonal expansion among the lowest measured. The average count of expanded clones was higher among CD8+ T cells than among CD4+.

Comment on this clone: Antigen specificity is unknown.

Germline lookup yields CDR1 SGHNT and CDR2 YENEEA. The CDR3 extends over 15 amino acids. With 2 bases clipped from V and 7 bases from J, the junction kept 4 bases outside the gene matches. Clones were sequenced by immunoSEQ multiplex PCR, and TCRdb holds only the in-frame ones, with some missing. In the table there are fewer than 80,000 clones, about 85% of which are singletons. This sample comprised CD4+ or CD8+ T cells sorted from blood, obtained in a trial of the OX40 agonist ivuxolimab. J is TRBJ1-6 and V is TRBV11-3; TRBD1 aligns across 8 bases. The TCR originated in an adult with an advanced solid tumor such as melanoma, head and neck, liver or kidney cancer. This CDR3 is CASSLRTGMNSPLHF. For the CDR3, the DNA is TGTGCCAGCAGCTTAAGGACAGGGATGAATTCACCCCTCCACTTT.